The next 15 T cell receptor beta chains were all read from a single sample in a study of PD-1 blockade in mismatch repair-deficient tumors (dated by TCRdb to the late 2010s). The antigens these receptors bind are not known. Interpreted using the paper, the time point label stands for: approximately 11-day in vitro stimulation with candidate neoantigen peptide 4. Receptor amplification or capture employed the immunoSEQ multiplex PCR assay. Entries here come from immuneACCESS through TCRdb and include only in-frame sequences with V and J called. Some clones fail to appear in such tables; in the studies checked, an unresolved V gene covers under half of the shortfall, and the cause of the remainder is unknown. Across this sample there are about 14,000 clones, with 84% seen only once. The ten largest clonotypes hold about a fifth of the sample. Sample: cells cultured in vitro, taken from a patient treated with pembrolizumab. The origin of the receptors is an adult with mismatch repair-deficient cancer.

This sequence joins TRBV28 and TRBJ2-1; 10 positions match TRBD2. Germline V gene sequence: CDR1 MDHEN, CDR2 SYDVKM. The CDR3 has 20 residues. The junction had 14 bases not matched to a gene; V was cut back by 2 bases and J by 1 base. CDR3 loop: CASSLLHSSGRSASYNEQFF. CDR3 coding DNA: TGTGCCAGCAGTTTACTTCATTCTAGCGGGAGATCCGCTTCCTACAATGAGCAGTTCTTC.

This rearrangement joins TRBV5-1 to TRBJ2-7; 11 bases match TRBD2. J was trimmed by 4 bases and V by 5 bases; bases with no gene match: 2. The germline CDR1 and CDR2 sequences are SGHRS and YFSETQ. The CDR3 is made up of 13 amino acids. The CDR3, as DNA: TGCGCCAGCAGGTCTAGCGGGAGGTACGAGCAGTACTTC. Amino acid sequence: CASRSSGRYEQYF.

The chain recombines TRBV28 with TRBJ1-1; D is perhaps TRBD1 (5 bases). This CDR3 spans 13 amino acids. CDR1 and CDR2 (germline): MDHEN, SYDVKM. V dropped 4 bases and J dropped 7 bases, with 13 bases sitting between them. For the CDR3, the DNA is TGTGCCAGCAGTTCGACAGTTTATAATGAAGCTTTCTTT. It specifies CASSSTVYNEAFF.

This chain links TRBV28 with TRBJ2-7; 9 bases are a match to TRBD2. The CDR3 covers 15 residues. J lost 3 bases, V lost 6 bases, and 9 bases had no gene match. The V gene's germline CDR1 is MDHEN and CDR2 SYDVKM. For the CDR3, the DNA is TGTGCCAGCAGCCTCCTAGCGGGAATCGGCTACGAGCAGTACTTC. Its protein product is CASSLLAGIGYEQYF.

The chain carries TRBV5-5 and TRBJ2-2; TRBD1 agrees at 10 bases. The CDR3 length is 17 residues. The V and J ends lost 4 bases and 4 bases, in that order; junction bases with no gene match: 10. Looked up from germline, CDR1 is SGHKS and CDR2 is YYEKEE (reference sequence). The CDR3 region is CASSLAAGTGVTGELFF. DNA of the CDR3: TGTGCCAGCAGCCTCGCCGCCGGGACAGGGGTCACCGGGGAGCTGTTTTTT.

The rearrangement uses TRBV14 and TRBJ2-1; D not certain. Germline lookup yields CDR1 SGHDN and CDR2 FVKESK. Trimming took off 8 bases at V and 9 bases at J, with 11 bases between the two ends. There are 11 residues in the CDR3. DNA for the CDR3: TGTGCCAGCCGTCTGGGCCCTGAGCAGTTCTTC. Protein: CASRLGPEQFF.

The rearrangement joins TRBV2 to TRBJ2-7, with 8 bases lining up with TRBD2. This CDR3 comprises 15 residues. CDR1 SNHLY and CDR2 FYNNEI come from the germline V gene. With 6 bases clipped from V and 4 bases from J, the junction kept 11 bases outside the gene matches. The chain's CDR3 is CASRRGVAGPYEQYF. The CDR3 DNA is TGTGCCAGCAGGCGGGGGGTAGCTGGTCCTTACGAGCAGTACTTC.

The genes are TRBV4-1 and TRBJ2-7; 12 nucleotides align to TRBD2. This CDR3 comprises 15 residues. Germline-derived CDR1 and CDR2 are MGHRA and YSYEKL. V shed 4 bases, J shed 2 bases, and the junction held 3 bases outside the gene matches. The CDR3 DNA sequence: TGCGCCAGCAGCCCGGGACTAGCGGGCCCCTACGAGCAGTACTTC. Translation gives CASSPGLAGPYEQYF.

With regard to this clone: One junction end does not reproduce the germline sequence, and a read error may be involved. The chain's CDR3 is CASSSWTGANTRELFF. For the CDR3, the DNA is TGTGCCAGCAGTTCTTGGACAGGGGCGAACACCAGGGAGCTGTTTTTT. The rearrangement joins TRBV27 to TRBJ2-2, with 9 bases identical to TRBD1. This CDR3 contains 16 residues. CDR1 is MNHEY and CDR2 is SMNVEV in the germline V gene (reference sequence).

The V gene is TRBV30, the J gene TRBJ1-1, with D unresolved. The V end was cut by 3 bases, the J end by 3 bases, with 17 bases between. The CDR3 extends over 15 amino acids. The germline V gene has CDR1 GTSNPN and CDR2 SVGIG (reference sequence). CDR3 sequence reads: CAWRPLLGDDTEAFF. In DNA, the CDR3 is TGTGCCTGGAGACCCCTACTCGGAGATGACACTGAAGCTTTCTTT.

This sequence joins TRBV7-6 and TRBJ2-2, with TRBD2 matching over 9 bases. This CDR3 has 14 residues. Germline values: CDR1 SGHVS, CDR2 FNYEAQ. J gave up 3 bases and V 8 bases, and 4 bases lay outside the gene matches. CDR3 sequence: CASLAGVHTGELFF. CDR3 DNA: TGTGCCAGCTTAGCGGGAGTGCACACCGGGGAGCTGTTTTTT.

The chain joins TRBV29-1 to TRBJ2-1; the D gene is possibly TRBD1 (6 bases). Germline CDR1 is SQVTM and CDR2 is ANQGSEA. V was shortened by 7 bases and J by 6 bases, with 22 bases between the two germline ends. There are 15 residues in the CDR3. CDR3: CSASLPGHPPNEQFF. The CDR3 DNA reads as TGCAGCGCCTCCCTTCCGGGACATCCGCCCAATGAGCAGTTCTTC.

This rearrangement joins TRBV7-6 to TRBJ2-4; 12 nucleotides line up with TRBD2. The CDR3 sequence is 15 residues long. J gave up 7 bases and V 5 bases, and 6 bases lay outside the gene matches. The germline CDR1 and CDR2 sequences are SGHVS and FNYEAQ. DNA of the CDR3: TGTGCCAGCAGCCTTCTAGCGGGAGGGGTTAACATTCAGTACTTC. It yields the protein CASSLLAGGVNIQYF.

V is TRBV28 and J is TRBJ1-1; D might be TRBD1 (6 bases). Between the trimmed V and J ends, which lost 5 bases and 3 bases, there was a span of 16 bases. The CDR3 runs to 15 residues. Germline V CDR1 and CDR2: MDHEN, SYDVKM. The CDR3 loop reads CASSRTGFRDTEAFF. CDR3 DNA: TGTGCCAGCAGTCGTACAGGGTTTAGGGACACTGAAGCTTTCTTT.

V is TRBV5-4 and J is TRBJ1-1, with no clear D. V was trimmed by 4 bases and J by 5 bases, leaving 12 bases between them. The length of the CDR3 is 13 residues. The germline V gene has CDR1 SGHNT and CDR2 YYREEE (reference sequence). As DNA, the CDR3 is TGTGCCAGCAGCAGGACTCTTGGGACTGAAGCTTTCTTT. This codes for CASSRTLGTEAFF. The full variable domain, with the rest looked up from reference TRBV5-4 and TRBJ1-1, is ETGVTQSPTHLIKTRGQQVTLRCSSQSGHNTVSWYQQALGQGPQFIFQYYREEENGRGNFPPRFSGLQFPNYSSELNVNALELDDSALYLCASSRTLGTEAFFGQGTRLTVV.